This T cell receptor (beta chain) stems from a study of cytomegalovirus exposure and HLA in healthy donors. General observations from the study: The study designated fewer than 200 TCR beta chains cytomegalovirus-associated.

On this clone itself: As yet, its antigen is unknown.

The PCR employed 60 Vbeta primers together with 13 Jbeta primers. The data were produced by immunoSEQ multiplex PCR, yet TCRdb's version contains in-frame clones alone and is incomplete. The table lists some 120,000 clones, around 80% of them singletons, with roughly 3.1% in the top ten. V was cut by 9 bases and J by 7 bases, with 16 bases left in between. The CDR3 totals 12 residues. CDR1 MDHEN and CDR2 SYDVKM come from the germline V gene. The source of this sequence is a man aged 25 to 40 in good health and CMV-seronegative. Input material: PBMCs. The V and J genes are TRBV28 and TRBJ2-7; weak D call: TRBD1 (5 bases). The DNA of the CDR3 is TGTGCCAGTAAGCTAGGGGTGGGGGAGCAGTACTTC. Residues: CASKLGVGEQYF. Together with reference TRBV28 and TRBJ2-7, the CDR3 gives the full variable domain: DVKVTQSSRYLVKRTGEKVFLECVQDMDHENMFWYRQDPGLGLRLIYFSYDVKMKEKGDIPEGYSVSREKKERFSLILESASTNQTSMYLCASKLGVGEQYFGPGTRLTVT.